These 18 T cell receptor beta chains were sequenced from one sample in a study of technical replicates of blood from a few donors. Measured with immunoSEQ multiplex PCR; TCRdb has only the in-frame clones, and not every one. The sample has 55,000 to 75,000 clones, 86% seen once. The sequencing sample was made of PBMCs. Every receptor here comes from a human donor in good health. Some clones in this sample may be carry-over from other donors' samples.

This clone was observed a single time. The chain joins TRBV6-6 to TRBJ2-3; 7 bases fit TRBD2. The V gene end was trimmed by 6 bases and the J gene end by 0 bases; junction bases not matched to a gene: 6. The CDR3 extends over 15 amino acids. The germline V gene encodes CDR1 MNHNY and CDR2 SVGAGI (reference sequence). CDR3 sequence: CASRGLAGSTDTQYF. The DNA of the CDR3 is TGTGCCAGCAGAGGGTTAGCGGGCAGCACAGATACGCAGTATTTT.

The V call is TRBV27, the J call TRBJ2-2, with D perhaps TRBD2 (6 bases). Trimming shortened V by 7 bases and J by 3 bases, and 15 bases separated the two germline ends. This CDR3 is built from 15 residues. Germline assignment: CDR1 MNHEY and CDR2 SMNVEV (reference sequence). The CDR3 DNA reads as TGTGCCAGCAAGGACCGGGAGTTAGACACCGGGGAGCTGTTTTTT. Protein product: CASKDRELDTGELFF.

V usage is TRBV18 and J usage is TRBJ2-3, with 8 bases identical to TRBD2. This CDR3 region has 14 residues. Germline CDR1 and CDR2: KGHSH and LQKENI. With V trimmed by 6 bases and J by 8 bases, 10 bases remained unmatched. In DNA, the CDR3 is TGTGCCAGCTCCCCGAGCGGGAGTGATACTACGCAGTATTTT. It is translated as CASSPSGSDTTQYF.

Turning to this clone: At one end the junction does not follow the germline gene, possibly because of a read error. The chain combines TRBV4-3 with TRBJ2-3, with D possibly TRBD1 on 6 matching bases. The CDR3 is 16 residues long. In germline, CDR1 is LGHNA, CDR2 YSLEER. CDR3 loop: CASRQGRQGNTDTQYF. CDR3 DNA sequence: TGCGCCAGCAGACAAGGGCGGCAGGGGAACACAGATACGCAGTATTTT.

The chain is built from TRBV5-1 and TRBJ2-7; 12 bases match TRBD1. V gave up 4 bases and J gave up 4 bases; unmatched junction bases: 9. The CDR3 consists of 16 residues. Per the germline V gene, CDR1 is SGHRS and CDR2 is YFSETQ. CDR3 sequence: CASSVTPGQGAYEQYF. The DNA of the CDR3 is TGCGCCAGCAGCGTAACTCCGGGACAGGGGGCTTACGAGCAGTACTTC.

This chain's CDR3 is CASNGGGLGNEKLFF. In DNA, the CDR3 is TGTGCCAGCAACGGAGGAGGGTTAGGGAATGAAAAACTGTTTTTT. The chain has TRBV6-1 and TRBJ1-4; D ambiguous. Germline assignment: CDR1 MNHNS and CDR2 SASEGT. V lost 7 bases and J 5 bases, leaving 17 bases between the germline ends. This CDR3 contains 15 residues.

The CDR3, as DNA: TGCAGCGTTGGCGGGGTGGAATATGGCTACACCTTC. Its protein product is CSVGGVEYGYTF. The chain links TRBV29-1 to TRBJ1-2; D not resolved. This CDR3 region has 12 residues. The germline V gene encodes CDR1 SQVTM and CDR2 ANQGSEA. Trimming removed 4 bases at V and 5 bases at J, with 11 bases between. Using reference TRBV29-1 and TRBJ1-2 for the parts outside the CDR3, the full variable domain is SAVISQKPSRDICQRGTSLTIQCQVDSQVTMMFWYRQQPGQSLTLIATANQGSEATYESGFVIDKFPISRPNLTFSTLTVSNMSPEDSSIYLCSVGGVEYGYTFGSGTRLTVV.

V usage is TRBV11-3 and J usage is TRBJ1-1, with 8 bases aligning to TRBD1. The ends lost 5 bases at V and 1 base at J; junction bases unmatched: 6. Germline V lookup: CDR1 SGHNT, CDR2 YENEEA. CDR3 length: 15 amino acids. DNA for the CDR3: TGTGCCAGCAGCCCGACAGGGGCTAGGAACACTGAAGCTTTCTTT. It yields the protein CASSPTGARNTEAFF.

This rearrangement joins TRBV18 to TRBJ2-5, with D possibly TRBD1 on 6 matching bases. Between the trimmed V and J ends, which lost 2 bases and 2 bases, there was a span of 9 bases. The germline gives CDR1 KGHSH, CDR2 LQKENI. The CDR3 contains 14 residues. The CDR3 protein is CASSPTTGQETQYF. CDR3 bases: TGTGCCAGCTCACCAACAACAGGGCAAGAGACCCAGTACTTC.

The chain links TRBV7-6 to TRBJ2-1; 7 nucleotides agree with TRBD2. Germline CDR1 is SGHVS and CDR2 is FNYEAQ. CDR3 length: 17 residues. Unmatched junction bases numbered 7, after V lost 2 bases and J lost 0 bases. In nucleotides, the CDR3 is TGTGCCAGCAGCTTACCGCGGGGGACCGACTCCTACAATGAGCAGTTCTTC. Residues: CASSLPRGTDSYNEQFF.

This CDR3 is CASSGQGTTDTQYF. The CDR3 DNA is TGTGCTAGCTCGGGACAGGGGACGACAGATACGCAGTATTTT. The chain combines TRBV12-5 with TRBJ2-3; 10 bases map to TRBD1. Germline V gene data show CDR1 as LGHNT and CDR2 as FRNRAP. The CDR3 consists of 14 residues. V trimming: 9 bases; J trimming: 3 bases; junction bases outside the gene matches: 6.

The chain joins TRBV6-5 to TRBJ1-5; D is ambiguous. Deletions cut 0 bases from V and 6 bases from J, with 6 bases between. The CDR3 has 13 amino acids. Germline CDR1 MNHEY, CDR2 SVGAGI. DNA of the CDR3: TGTGCCAGCAGTTACTCGAGAGGTCAGCCCCAGCATTTT. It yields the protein CASSYSRGQPQHF.

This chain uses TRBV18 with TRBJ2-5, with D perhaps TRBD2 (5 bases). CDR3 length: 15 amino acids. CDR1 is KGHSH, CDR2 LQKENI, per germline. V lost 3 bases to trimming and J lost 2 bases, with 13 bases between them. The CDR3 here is CASSPGGSVQETQYF. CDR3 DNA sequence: TGTGCCAGCTCACCCGGCGGGTCAGTTCAAGAGACCCAGTACTTC.

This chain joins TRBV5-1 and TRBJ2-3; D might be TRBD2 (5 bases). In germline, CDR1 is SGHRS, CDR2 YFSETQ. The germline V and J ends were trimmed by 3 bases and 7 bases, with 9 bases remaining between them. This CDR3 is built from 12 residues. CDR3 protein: CASSSTGNTQYF. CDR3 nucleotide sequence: TGCGCCAGCAGCTCCACCGGGAATACGCAGTATTTT.

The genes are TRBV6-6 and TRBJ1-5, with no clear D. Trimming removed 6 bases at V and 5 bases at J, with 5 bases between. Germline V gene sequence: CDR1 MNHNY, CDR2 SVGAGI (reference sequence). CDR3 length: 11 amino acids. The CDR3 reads CASRSDQPQHF. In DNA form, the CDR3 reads TGTGCCAGCAGAAGCGATCAGCCCCAGCATTTT.

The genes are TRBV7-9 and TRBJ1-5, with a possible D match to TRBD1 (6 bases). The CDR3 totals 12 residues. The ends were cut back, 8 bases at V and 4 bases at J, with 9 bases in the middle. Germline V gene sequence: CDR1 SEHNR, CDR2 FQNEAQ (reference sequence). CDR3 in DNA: TGTGCCAGCGGGCAGGGGAATCAGCCCCAGCATTTT. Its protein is CASGQGNQPQHF.

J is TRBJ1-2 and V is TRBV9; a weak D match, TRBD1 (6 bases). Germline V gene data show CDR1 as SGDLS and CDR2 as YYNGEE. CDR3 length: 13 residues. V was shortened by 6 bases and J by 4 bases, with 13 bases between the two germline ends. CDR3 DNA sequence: TGTGCCAGCACCCGGACAGAAGGCTATGGCTACACCTTC. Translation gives CASTRTEGYGYTF.

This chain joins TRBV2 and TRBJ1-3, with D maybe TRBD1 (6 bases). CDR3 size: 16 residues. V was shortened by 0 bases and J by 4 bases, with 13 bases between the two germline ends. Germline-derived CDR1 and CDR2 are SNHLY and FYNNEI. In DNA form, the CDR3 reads TGTGCCAGCAGTGAAGCGCGCGGGGGGCGAGGAAACACCATATATTTT. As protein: CASSEARGGRGNTIYF.